This TCR beta chain was sequenced during a study of blood T cell repertoires in COVID-19. Study-wide context: Whether acute or convalescent, the COVID-19 samples came from the United States, Italy and Spain.

As handled by the study authors: Estimation of nucleated cell counts was performed using reference gene primer amplification. Assay: immunoSEQ multiplex PCR; the TCRdb copy retains only in-frame clones and omits some. D and trimming were read from the DNA, whereas the V and J calls and clone size are those reported in that table. The sample records about 78,000 clones, nearly 90% being singletons. The CDR3 spans 15 residues. Germline V gene lookup returns CDR1 MNHEY and CDR2 SVGEGT. The junction had 6 bases not matched to a gene; V was cut back by 6 bases and J by 2 bases. The clonotype originates from an elderly woman with active or convalescent COVID-19. This chain uses TRBV6-2 or TRBV6-3 with TRBJ2-5; TRBD2 matches at 10 bases. Sequenced: peripheral blood. The chain's CDR3 is CASSSWTSGQETQYF. The CDR3 DNA sequence: TGTGCCAGCAGCTCCTGGACTAGCGGTCAAGAGACCCAGTACTTC.